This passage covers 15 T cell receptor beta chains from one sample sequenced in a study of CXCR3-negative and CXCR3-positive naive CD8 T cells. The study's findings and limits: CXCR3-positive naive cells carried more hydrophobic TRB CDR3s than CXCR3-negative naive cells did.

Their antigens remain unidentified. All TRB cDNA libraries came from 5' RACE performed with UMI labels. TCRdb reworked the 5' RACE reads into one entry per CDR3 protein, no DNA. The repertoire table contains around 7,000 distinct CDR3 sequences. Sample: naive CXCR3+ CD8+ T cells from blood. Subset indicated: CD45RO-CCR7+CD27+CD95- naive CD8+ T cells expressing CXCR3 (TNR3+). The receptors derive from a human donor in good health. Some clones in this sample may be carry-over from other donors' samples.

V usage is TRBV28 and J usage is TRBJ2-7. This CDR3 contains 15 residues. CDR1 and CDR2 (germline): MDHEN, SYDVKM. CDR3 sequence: CASSSHQNSNYEQYF.

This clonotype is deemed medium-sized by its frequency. CDR3 sequence reads: CASSRILRDLFYEQYF. The genes are TRBV3-1 and TRBJ2-7; TCRdb's D call, TRBD2, is unchecked because there is no DNA. The CDR3 has 16 amino acids. CDR1 and CDR2 from the germline V gene are LGHDT and YNNKEL (reference sequence).

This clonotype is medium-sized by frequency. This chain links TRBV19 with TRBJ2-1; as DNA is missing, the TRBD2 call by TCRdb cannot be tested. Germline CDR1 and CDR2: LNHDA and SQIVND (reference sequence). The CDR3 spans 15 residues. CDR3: CASSIAGSSYNEQFF.

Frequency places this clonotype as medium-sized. CDR3 in amino acids: CASSLVNGVATDTQYF. The genes are TRBV7-8 and TRBJ2-3. CDR3 length: 16 amino acids. Germline V gives CDR1 SGHVS, CDR2 FQNEAQ.

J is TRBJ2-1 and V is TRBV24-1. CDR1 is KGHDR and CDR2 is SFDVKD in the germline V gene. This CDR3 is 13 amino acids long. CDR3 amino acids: CATSDPTTSEQFF.

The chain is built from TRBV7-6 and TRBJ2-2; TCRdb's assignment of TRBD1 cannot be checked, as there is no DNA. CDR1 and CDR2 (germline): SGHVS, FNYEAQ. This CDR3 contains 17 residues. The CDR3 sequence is CASSLSSGTGNTGELFF.

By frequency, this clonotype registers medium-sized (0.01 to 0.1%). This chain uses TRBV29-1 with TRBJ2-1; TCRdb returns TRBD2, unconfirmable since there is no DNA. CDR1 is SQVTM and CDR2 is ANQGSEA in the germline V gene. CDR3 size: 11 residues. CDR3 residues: CSVLLSGEQFF.

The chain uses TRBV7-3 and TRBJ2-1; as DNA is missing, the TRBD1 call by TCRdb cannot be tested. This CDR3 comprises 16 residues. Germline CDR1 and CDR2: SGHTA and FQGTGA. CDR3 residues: CASSLSPGVGHNEQFF.

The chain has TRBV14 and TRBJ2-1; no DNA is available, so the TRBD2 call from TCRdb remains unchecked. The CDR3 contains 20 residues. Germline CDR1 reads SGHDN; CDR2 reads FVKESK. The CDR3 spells CASSQRGGLAGASVYNEQFF. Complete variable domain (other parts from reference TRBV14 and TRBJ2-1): EAGVTQFPSHSVIEKGQTVTLRCDPISGHDNLYWYRRVMGKEIKFLLHFVKESKQDESGMPNNRFLAERTGGTYSTLKVQPAELEDSGVYFCASSQRGGLAGASVYNEQFFGPGTRLTVL.

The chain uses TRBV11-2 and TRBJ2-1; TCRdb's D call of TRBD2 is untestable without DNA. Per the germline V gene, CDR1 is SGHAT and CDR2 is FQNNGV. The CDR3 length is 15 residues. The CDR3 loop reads CASSILVVSYNEQFF.

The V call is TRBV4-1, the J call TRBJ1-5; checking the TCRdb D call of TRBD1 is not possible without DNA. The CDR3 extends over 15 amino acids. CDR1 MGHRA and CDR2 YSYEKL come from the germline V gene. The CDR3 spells CASSQWGATNQPQHF.

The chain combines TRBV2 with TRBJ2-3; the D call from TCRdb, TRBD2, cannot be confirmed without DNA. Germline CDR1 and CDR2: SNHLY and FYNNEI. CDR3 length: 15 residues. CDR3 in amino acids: CASRQTSGGLDTQYF.

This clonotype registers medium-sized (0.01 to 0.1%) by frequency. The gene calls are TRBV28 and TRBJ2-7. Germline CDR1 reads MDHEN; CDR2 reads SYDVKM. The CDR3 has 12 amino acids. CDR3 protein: CASSAPSYEQYF. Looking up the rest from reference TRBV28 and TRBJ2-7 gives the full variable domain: DVKVTQSSRYLVKRTGEKVFLECVQDMDHENMFWYRQDPGLGLRLIYFSYDVKMKEKGDIPEGYSVSREKKERFSLILESASTNQTSMYLCASSAPSYEQYFGPGTRLTVT.

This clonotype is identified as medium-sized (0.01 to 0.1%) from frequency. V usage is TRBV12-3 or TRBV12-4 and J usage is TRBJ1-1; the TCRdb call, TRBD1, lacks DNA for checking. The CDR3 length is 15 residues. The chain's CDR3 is CASSWRMGVNTEAFF.

CDR3 region: CAGDFSGRTTDTQYF. The gene calls are TRBV2 and TRBJ2-3; TCRdb picks TRBD2, but there is no DNA to check that call. The CDR3 runs 15 residues. Looked up from germline, CDR1 is SNHLY and CDR2 is FYNNEI.